This entry features one T cell receptor beta chain sequence. Random hexamers were used to reverse transcribe the RNA input (about 0.45 to 1 ug). TCRdb called the immunoSEQ multiplex PCR reads again in MiXCR, with one record for every CDR3 protein. In the table there are 150,000 to 200,000 distinct CDR3 sequences, 90% to 95% of which are singletons. The record originates from a study of CD8 T cells in Susac syndrome. Trimming cost V 0 bases and J 6 bases; bases outside gene matches: 6. CDR3 size: 15 residues. CDR1 and CDR2 (germline): MGHRA, YSYEKL. The sequencing sample was made of CD4+ T cells from PBMCs. The receptor was derived from a human donor in good health. The rearrangement links TRBV4-1 to TRBJ2-7, with TRBD1 identical over 9 bases. CDR3 sequence: CASSQEGGQGSEQYF. Written as DNA, the CDR3 is TGCGCCAGCAGCCAAGAGGGGGGACAGGGATCCGAGCAGTACTTC.